This T cell receptor beta chain is from a study of blood T cell repertoires in COVID-19. Study overall: Researchers got acute and convalescent COVID-19 samples from the United States, Italy and Spain. PBMCs, B-cell-depleted T cells, or T cells provided the cDNA or gDNA that made up the material.

Authors' analysis steps: Counts of nucleated cells, estimated from reference gene primer amplification, were obtained. Libraries were prepared by immunoSEQ multiplex PCR; TCRdb keeps only in-frame clonotypes and omits some of them. Clonal size and the V and J genes are those of that table, whereas D and trimming came from the DNA. Of about 130,000 clones listed, around nine tenths were seen once; the top ten hold about 1%. Germline CDR1 reads MDHEN; CDR2 reads SYDVKM. The CDR3 is 14 residues long. Trimming stripped 3 bases from V and 4 bases from J, with 12 bases between. This chain joins TRBV28 and TRBJ1-2; D remains unclear. The sequenced material came from peripheral blood. The sequence derives from a woman aged 80 or older with acute or convalescent COVID-19. DNA of the CDR3: TGTGCCAGCAGTTTGGAGGGATCCAGCTATGGCTACACCTTC. Translating it yields CASSLEGSSYGYTF.